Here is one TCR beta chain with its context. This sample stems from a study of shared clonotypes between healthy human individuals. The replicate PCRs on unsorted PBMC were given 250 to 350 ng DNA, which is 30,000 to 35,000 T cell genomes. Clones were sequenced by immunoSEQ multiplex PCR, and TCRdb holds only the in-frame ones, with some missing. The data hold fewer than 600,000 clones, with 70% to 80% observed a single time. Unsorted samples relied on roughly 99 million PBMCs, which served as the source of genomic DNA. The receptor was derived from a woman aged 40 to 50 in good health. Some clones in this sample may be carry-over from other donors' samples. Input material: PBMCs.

The chain's CDR3 is CASSLVLDYSYEQYF. CDR3 bases: TGCGCCAGCAGCTTGGTGTTGGACTACTCCTACGAGCAGTACTTC. V and J are TRBV5-1 and TRBJ2-7; TRBD2 might be the D (6 bases). Germline CDR1 and CDR2: SGHRS and YFSETQ. V lost 0 bases and J lost 0, with 10 bases in between. The CDR3 length is 15 residues.